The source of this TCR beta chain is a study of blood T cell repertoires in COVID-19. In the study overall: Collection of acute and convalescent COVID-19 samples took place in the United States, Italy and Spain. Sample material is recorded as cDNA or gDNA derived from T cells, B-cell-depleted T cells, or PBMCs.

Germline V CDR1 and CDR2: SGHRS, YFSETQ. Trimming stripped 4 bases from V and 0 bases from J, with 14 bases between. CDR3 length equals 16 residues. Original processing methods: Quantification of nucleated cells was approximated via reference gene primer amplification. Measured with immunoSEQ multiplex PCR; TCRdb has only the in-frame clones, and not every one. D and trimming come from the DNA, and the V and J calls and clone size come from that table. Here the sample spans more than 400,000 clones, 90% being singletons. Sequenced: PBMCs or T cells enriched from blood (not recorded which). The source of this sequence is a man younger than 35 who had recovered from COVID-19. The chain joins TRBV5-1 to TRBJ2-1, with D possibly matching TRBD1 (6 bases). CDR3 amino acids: CASSLARGGSYNEQFF. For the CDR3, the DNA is TGCGCCAGCAGCCTCGCGCGAGGGGGCTCCTACAATGAGCAGTTCTTC.